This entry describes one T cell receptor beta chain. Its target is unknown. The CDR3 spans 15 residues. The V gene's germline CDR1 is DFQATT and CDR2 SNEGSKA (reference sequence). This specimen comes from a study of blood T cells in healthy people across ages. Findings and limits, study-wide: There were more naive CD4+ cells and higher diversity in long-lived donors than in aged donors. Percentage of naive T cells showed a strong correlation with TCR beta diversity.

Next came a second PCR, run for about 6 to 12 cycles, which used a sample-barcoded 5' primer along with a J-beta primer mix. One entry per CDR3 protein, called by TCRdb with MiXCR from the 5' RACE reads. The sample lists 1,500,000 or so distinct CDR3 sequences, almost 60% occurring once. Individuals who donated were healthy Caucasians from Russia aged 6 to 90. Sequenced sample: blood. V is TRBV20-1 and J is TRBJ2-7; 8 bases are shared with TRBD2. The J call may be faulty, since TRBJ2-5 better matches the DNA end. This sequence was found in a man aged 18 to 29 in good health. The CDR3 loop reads CSARDPAGALETQYF. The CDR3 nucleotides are TGCAGTGCTAGAGATCCAGCGGGAGCCCTAGAGACCCAGTACTTC.